These T cell receptor beta chains were read from a single sample in a study of control samples from healthy donors and cancer patients. Generated by immunoSEQ multiplex PCR, the TCRdb table keeps only in-frame clones and is missing some. The sample comprises about 120,000 clones, more than 85% of which are singletons, and 1.7% rests with the top ten. Sequencing was done on a sample of PBMCs. These receptors all come from a man aged 45-60 years with head and neck cancer. Each CDR3 is given with its conserved first and last residue. D genes are given only for firm matches.

j_call	v_call	d_call	cdr3_aa	cdr3_nt
TRBJ2-7	TRBV11-3	TRBD2	CASSSGGEGEQYF	TGTGCCAGCAGCTCGGGGGGGGAGGGCGAGCAGTACTTC
TRBJ2-2	TRBV5-4	TRBD1	CASSRTGTNTGELFF	TGTGCCAGCAGCCGGACAGGGACCAACACCGGGGAGCTGTTTTTT
TRBJ2-4	TRBV3-1/TRBV3-2	-	CASSQVAVLSPKNIQYF	TGTGCCAGCAGCCAAGTAGCGGTTCTGTCCCCCAAAAACATTCAGTACTTC
TRBJ1-3	TRBV28	-	CQGISPIGNTIYF	TGCCAGGGTATCAGCCCCATCGGAAACACCATATATTTT
TRBJ2-3	TRBV5-1	TRBD2	CASSLRLAGGTSTDTQYF	TGCGCCAGCAGCTTGAGGCTAGCGGGGGGAACTAGCACAGATACGCAGTATTTT
TRBJ2-3	TRBV5-1	-	CASSLVDTQYF	TGCGCCAGCAGCTTGGTTGATACGCAGTATTTT
TRBJ1-2	TRBV7-9	-	CASSFGPNYGYTF	TGTGCCAGCAGCTTTGGGCCAAACTATGGCTACACCTTC
TRBJ2-5	TRBV28	-	CASMSSAVARTQYF	TGTGCCAGCATGTCGTCGGCAGTTGCAAGAACCCAGTACTTC
TRBJ2-7	TRBV6-5	-	CASSYSGGRSYEQYF	TGTGCCAGCAGTTACTCGGGCGGTCGCTCCTACGAGCAGTACTTC
TRBJ2-7	TRBV9	TRBD1	CASSVGQGWLYEQYF	TGTGCCAGCAGCGTAGGACAGGGATGGCTTTACGAGCAGTACTTC
TRBJ2-5	TRBV6-6	-	CASSTSGKYYF	TGTGCCAGCTCCACCTCGGGGAAATACTACTTC
TRBJ2-1	TRBV11-2	-	CASSLGDNEQFF	TGTGCCAGCAGCTTAGGAGACAATGAGCAGTTCTTC
TRBJ2-7	TRBV10-3	-	CAISVQGSEQYF	TGTGCCATCAGCGTTCAAGGGAGCGAGCAGTACTTC
TRBJ1-5	TRBV18	-	CASSLSGNQPQHF	TGTGCCAGCTCACTCAGCGGCAATCAGCCCCAGCATTTT
TRBJ2-1	TRBV5-1	TRBD2	CASSLRAGGDNEQFF	TGCGCCAGCAGCTTGCGAGCGGGGGGGGACAATGAGCAGTTCTTC
TRBJ2-7	TRBV5-6	-	CASSLAAIRRKQYF	TGTGCCAGCAGCTTGGCCGCAATTCGGCGAAAGCAGTACTTC
TRBJ1-5	TRBV4-3	TRBD1	CASSQEVGQAYQPQHF	TGCGCCAGCAGCCAAGAAGTGGGACAGGCCTATCAGCCCCAGCATTTT
TRBJ2-5	TRBV7-2	-	CASSSDKGPEETQYF	TGTGCCAGCAGCTCGGATAAGGGACCGGAGGAGACCCAGTACTTC
TRBJ2-2	TRBV30	-	CAWSGERERTNTGELFF	TGTGCCTGGAGTGGCGAAAGGGAGAGAACGAACACCGGGGAGCTGTTTTTT
TRBJ2-3	TRBV12-3/TRBV12-4	TRBD2	CASTPGGPDTQYF	TGTGCCAGCACCCCGGGAGGGCCAGATACGCAGTATTTT
TRBJ2-7	TRBV29-1	TRBD1	CSVETGTGGDEQYF	TGCAGCGTTGAAACGGGGACAGGGGGCGACGAGCAGTACTTC
TRBJ1-4	TRBV2	-	CASRDDTTNEKLFF	TGTGCCAGCAGGGATGACACAACTAATGAAAAACTGTTTTTT
TRBJ1-3	TRBV30	TRBD1	CAWWTGHSGNTIYF	TGTGCCTGGTGGACAGGACACTCTGGAAACACCATATATTTT
TRBJ1-6	TRBV4-1	-	CASSSRTQNNSPLHF	TGCGCCAGCAGCTCCCGGACACAAAATAATTCACCCCTCCACTTT
TRBJ2-3	TRBV4-3	-	CASSQRGLLAGDTQYF	TGCGCCAGCAGCCAACGTGGACTTCTAGCCGGAGATACGCAGTATTTT
TRBJ1-2	TRBV25-1	-	CASNFDGSYTF	TGTGCCAGCAACTTTGACGGTAGCTACACCTTC
TRBJ1-3	TRBV6-2/TRBV6-3	-	CASSFQPLNTIYF	TGTGCCAGCAGTTTTCAACCTTTGAACACCATATATTTT
TRBJ2-6	TRBV2	-	CASSARSSGANVLTF	TGTGCCAGCAGTGCGCGGAGCTCTGGGGCCAACGTCCTGACTTTC